This T cell receptor (beta chain) was found in a study of vaccination and CD4 T cells after COVID-19. Stated time point: late sampling 161 to 241 days after vaccination in a few convalescent patients. The CDR3 consists of 14 residues. Germline V gene lookup returns CDR1 ENHRY and CDR2 SYGVKD. The V and J ends lost 0 bases and 0 bases respectively, with 6 bases between them. This clonotype has only a few counts. TCRdb recomputed calls from the PCR reads with MiXCR, one row per CDR3 protein. Found here are around 26,000 distinct CDR3 sequences, around 53% of them singletons; the top ten hold around 5.2%.

The rearrangement links TRBV10-3 to TRBJ2-7; either TRBD1 or TRBD2 may supply D (5 bases each). The sequencing here drew on CD4+ T cells from blood, taken about 7 months after SARS-CoV-2 vaccination. This receptor was identified in a human donor who had recovered from COVID-19. In nucleotides, the CDR3 is TGTGCCATCAGTGAGTCGGGACCCTCCTACGAGCAGTACTTC. Protein: CAISESGPSYEQYF.